This T cell receptor beta chain appears in the sequencing data of a study of cytomegalovirus exposure and HLA in healthy donors. V was clipped by 2 bases and J by 9 bases; unmatched bases: 6. Germline V gene data show CDR1 as MNHNS and CDR2 as SASEGT. The CDR3 loop spans 13 amino acids. A remark on this clone: Antigen: not known.

Whole-study results and caveats: The investigators catalogued about 170 TCR beta chains as cytomegalovirus-associated.

Only in-frame clones appear in the TCRdb table, and some are missing; sequencing was by immunoSEQ multiplex PCR. The table shows approximately 110,000 clones, with around 86% occurring only once. The sample consisted of PBMCs. The sequence was obtained from a woman aged 18-29 years in good health and CMV-seropositive. The genes are TRBV6-1 and TRBJ1-1, with TRBD1 identical over 7 bases. The CDR3 nucleotides read TGTGCCAGCAGTGAAATGAGGGGGCTGCAAGCTTTCTTT. Its translation is CASSEMRGLQAFF.